A single sample is the source of the 24 T cell receptor beta chains below, sequenced in a study of tumor-infiltrating lymphocytes in primary liver carcinoma. RNA and DNA were co-extracted from around 20-30 mg of unsorted bulk tissue. Making TCR beta cDNA involved approximately 530 ng total RNA and a constant-region primer. Amplification in three nested multiplex PCR rounds with slightly modified ARM-PCR gave rise to TCR beta libraries. For 10 cycles apiece, the opening two PCR rounds ran with TRBV1-TRBV30 forward primers and a C-beta reverse primer. MiXCR, applied by TCRdb to the multiplex PCR reads, yields one record per CDR3 protein. The repertoire includes 100,000 to 150,000 distinct CDR3 sequences, roughly 69% of them detected once, and around 8.5% sits in the top ten. The sample was liver tumor tissue from sampling region 1. Subset noted: tumor region T1, superior pole. The source is a woman aged 55 to 70 with primary liver carcinoma and hepatitis B virus infection.

A word on this clonotype: A much bigger clone sits one base away, suggesting this may be a read error. J is TRBJ2-1 and V is TRBV6-1; D remains unclear. V was cut by 7 bases and J by 5 bases, with 15 bases left in between. Germline CDR1 and CDR2: MNHNS and SASEGT. The CDR3 spans 14 residues. The CDR3 sequence: CASTGESYDNEQFF. The CDR3 DNA follows: TGTGCCAGCACGGGTGAGTCTTACGACAATGAGCAGTTCTTC.

In regard to this clonotype: One end of the junction varies from germline; a read error may be responsible. The chain recombines TRBV29-1 with TRBJ2-2; 8 nucleotides line up with TRBD1. Germline CDR1 reads SQVTM; CDR2 reads ANQGSEA. CDR3 size: 13 residues. Written as DNA, the CDR3 is TGCAGCGTTGGGCGTACGAACACAGGGGGGCTGTTTTTT. Translation gives CSVGRTNTGGLFF.

Points on this clonotype: Being one base from a much bigger clone, this may be a read error. This chain uses TRBV29-1 with TRBJ1-4; D not certain. The CDR3 runs 13 residues. Per the germline V gene, CDR1 is SQVTM and CDR2 is ANQGSEA. V was shortened by 3 bases and J by 2 bases, with 7 bases between the two germline ends. This chain's CDR3 is CSVEVTTNEKLFF. The CDR3 nucleotides read TGCAGCGTTGAGGTTACGACTAATGAAAAACTGTTTTTT.

Comments on this clonotype: A clone one base away is much larger, so this may be a read error. The chain couples TRBV6-6 to TRBJ2-5; D possibly corresponds to TRBD1 (6 bases). V lost 5 bases and J lost 5, with 15 bases in between. The CDR3 length is 14 residues. CDR1 MNHNY and CDR2 SVGAGI come from the germline V gene (reference sequence). CDR3 residues: CASSRGRGMETQYF. The CDR3 DNA reads TGTGCCAGCAGTCGGGGCAGGGGTATGGAGACCCAGTACTTC.

This clonotype was seen only a few times. This chain joins TRBV30 and TRBJ1-1; D gene uncertain. V lost 0 bases and J lost 1, with 6 bases in between. Germline CDR1 and CDR2: GTSNPN and SVGIG (reference sequence). This CDR3 spans 13 amino acids. The CDR3 DNA reads TGTGCCTGGAGTGTAGAGTGGAACACTGAAGCTTTCTTT. It specifies CAWSVEWNTEAFF.

With respect to this clonotype: A much bigger clone sits one base away, suggesting this may be a read error. The chain couples TRBV29-1 to TRBJ1-1, with D perhaps TRBD1 (5 bases). CDR1 and CDR2 from the germline V gene are SQVTM and ANQGSEA. The CDR3 runs 11 residues. V gave up 7 bases and J gave up 4 bases, with 10 bases separating them. CDR3 in DNA: TGCAGCGATGGGACGAGCACTGAAGCTTTCTTT. Translated, it gives CSDGTSTEAFF.

Turning to this clonotype: Possible read error: a much larger clone is one base away. The CDR3 end shows no conserved phenylalanine or tryptophan, and so a read error is likely. V usage is TRBV12-5 and J usage is TRBJ2-3, with TRBD2 identical over 7 bases. Germline CDR1 and CDR2: LGHNT and FRNRAP. This CDR3 spans 15 amino acids. The junction had 7 bases not matched to a gene; V was cut back by 6 bases and J by 1 base. The CDR3 here is CASGQTTSGTDTQYL. CDR3 DNA: TGTGCTAGTGGCCAGACTACTAGCGGCACAGATACGCAGTATTTA.

Note on this clonotype: This could be a read error, since a much larger clone is one nucleotide away. The chain recombines TRBV5-4 with TRBJ2-7, with a tentative D call TRBD1 (6 bases). Trimming left V 0 bases short and J 3 bases short, with 10 bases between. The germline V gene has CDR1 SGHNT and CDR2 YYREEE (reference sequence). The CDR3 covers 14 residues. CDR3 in DNA: TGTGCCAGCAGCTTGGCAGGGGCCTACTACGAGCAGTACTTC. This codes for CASSLAGAYYEQYF.

The chain uses TRBV28 and TRBJ1-1; 7 positions agree with TRBD1. The CDR3 sequence is 13 residues long. Trimming took 6 bases from V and 8 from J; bases not matched to a gene: 9. Per germline, CDR1 MDHEN and CDR2 SYDVKM. As DNA, the CDR3 is TGTGCCAGCAGAACAGGGGTCGATGTCGAAGCTTTCTTT. It specifies CASRTGVDVEAFF.

Remarks on this clonotype: The conserved closing phenylalanine or tryptophan is absent in this CDR3, likely reflecting a read error. The chain uses TRBV11-3 and TRBJ2-1; D is perhaps TRBD2 (5 bases). CDR3 length: 15 amino acids. Germline V gene lookup returns CDR1 SGHNT and CDR2 YENEEA. CDR3 region: CDSSLAAAALGEQFL. CDR3 nucleotides: TGTGACAGCAGCTTGGCAGCGGCTGCCCTGGGTGAGCAGTTCTTA.

Points on this clonotype: This sequence may be a read error, since a much larger clone differs from it by one base. The V call is TRBV6-1, the J call TRBJ2-3; TRBD2 is a possible D gene (6 bases). The CDR3 runs 15 residues. V lost 10 bases and J lost 4, with 21 bases in between. Germline CDR1 is MNHNS and CDR2 is SASEGT. Here the CDR3 reads CATSRTVASADTQYF. In DNA, the CDR3 is TGTGCCACCTCACGGACGGTTGCTAGCGCAGATACGCAGTATTTT.

About this clonotype: One end of the junction fails to match germline, which may point to a read error. V usage is TRBV19 and J usage is TRBJ2-2; tentatively, D is TRBD1 (6 bases). Germline CDR1 is LNHDA and CDR2 is SQIVND (reference sequence). The CDR3 has 19 residues. The CDR3 reads CVSIIHGSRQGSNTGELFF. The DNA of the CDR3 is TGTGTCAGTATTATTCACGGTTCGAGGCAGGGGTCGAACACCGGGGAGCTGTTTTTT.

This chain connects TRBV7-8 to TRBJ1-2; no firm D call. Germline CDR1 reads SGHVS; CDR2 reads FQNEAQ. V gave up 2 bases and J gave up 4 bases, with 11 bases separating them. This CDR3 is 14 amino acids long. In DNA, the CDR3 is TGTGCCAGCAGCTTACAGGAGAATCCCTATGGCTACACCTTC. Amino acid sequence: CASSLQENPYGYTF.

The chain is built from TRBV4-1 and TRBJ2-6; the D gene is possibly TRBD2 (6 bases). The V and J ends lost 1 base and 0 bases respectively, with 19 bases between them. CDR3 length: 20 residues. Germline CDR1 reads MGHRA; CDR2 reads YSYEKL. The CDR3 protein is CASSQVSRGVLPSGANVLTF. The CDR3 nucleotides are TGCGCCAGCAGCCAAGTCTCTCGCGGGGTTCTTCCCTCTGGGGCCAACGTCCTGACTTTC.

With regard to this clonotype: Since a much larger clone is just one base distant, this may be a read error. The chain links TRBV6-2 or TRBV6-3 to TRBJ2-7; 10 bases fit TRBD2. V lost 2 bases and J lost 3; bases outside the gene matches: 16. The CDR3 extends over 19 amino acids. Germline CDR1 and CDR2: MNHEY and SVGEGT. The CDR3 region has the DNA TGTGCCAGCAGTTACGCGACTAGCGGGCCCCATTTATGTGGCTACGAGCAGTACTTC. Protein: CASSYATSGPHLCGYEQYF.

Details on this clonotype: Being one base from a much bigger clone, this may be a read error. The V call is TRBV29-1, the J call TRBJ2-7; either TRBD1 or TRBD2 may supply D (5 bases each). This CDR3 is 12 amino acids long. Per germline, CDR1 SQVTM and CDR2 ANQGSEA. Trimming removed 7 bases from V and 5 bases from J, with 15 bases in between. The CDR3: CSAGPRGDEQYF. The CDR3 DNA reads as TGCAGCGCTGGCCCGAGGGGCGACGAGCAGTACTTC.

This clonotype was observed many times. The chain has TRBV6-5 and TRBJ2-1, with TRBD2 matching over 9 bases. This CDR3 has 15 amino acids. CDR1 MNHEY and CDR2 SVGAGI come from the germline V gene. The ends lost 2 bases at V and 8 bases at J; junction bases unmatched: 7. Here the CDR3 DNA reads TGTGCCAGCAGTTACGGGCGGGAGGGCCGGTATGAGCAGTTCTTC. Its translation: CASSYGREGRYEQFF.

This clonotype was counted a single time. The chain carries TRBV14 and TRBJ2-5, with 9 bases aligning to TRBD2. V was pared by 1 base and J by 5 bases, with 14 bases of the junction left unmatched. The CDR3 is 18 amino acids. The V gene's germline CDR1 is SGHDN and CDR2 FVKESK. CDR3 bases: TGTGCCAGCAGCCAAGGCGGGACTAGCTGGATTACCAGGGAGACCCAGTACTTC. Translated, it gives CASSQGGTSWITRETQYF.

Turning to this clonotype: This may stem from a read error, because a much larger clone lies one nucleotide away. The J gene is TRBJ2-3, the V gene TRBV6-2 or TRBV6-3; no firm D call. The germline V gene encodes CDR1 MNHEY and CDR2 SVGEGT. V lost 2 bases and J 3 bases, leaving 12 bases between the germline ends. The CDR3 is 15 amino acids. CDR3 region: CASSYPIERTDTQYF. The CDR3 region has the DNA TGTGCCAGCAGTTACCCCATAGAGAGGACAGATACGCAGTATTTT.

As to this clonotype: One junction end does not reproduce the germline sequence, and a read error may be involved. The gene calls are TRBV11-2 and TRBJ2-3; the D gene is possibly TRBD2 (6 bases). The CDR3 is 15 amino acids. Germline CDR1 SGHAT, CDR2 FQNNGV. The CDR3 bases are TGTGCCAGCAGCTTCAGACTAGGATGCACCGATACGCAGTATTTT. It translates to CASSFRLGCTDTQYF.

In regard to this clonotype: Its ends do not fully match the called genes, so a read error is possible. This chain links TRBV11-2 with TRBJ1-1; unclear D gene. CDR1 and CDR2 from the germline V gene are SGHAT and FQNNGV. The CDR3 is made up of 14 amino acids. CDR3 DNA sequence: TGTGCCAGCAGCTTAGACAGTTCGAACACTGAAGCCTTCTTT. Amino acids: CASSLDSSNTEAFF.

This clonotype was detected many times. V usage is TRBV29-1 and J usage is TRBJ2-7; D not certain. Germline V CDR1 and CDR2: SQVTM, ANQGSEA. The CDR3 totals 11 residues. Trimming took off 4 bases at V and 3 bases at J, with 7 bases between the two ends. The CDR3 sequence is CSVGNSYEQYF. The CDR3 coding sequence is TGCAGCGTTGGGAACAGCTACGAGCAGTACTTC.

A few counts support this clonotype. This sequence joins TRBV29-1 and TRBJ1-2; 10 bases are a match to TRBD1. CDR1 and CDR2 from the germline V gene are SQVTM and ANQGSEA. The V and J ends lost 4 bases and 2 bases, in that order; junction bases with no gene match: 1. CDR3 length: 13 amino acids. The CDR3 DNA is TGCAGCGTTGGGGACAGGGGCAACTATGGCTACACCTTC. This sequence encodes CSVGDRGNYGYTF.

This clonotype appeared a single time. A much bigger clone sits one base away, suggesting this may be a read error. V usage is TRBV29-1 and J usage is TRBJ2-3; 7 bases fit TRBD1. The CDR3 contains 13 residues. Trimming removed 3 bases from V and 4 bases from J; junction bases left unmatched: 4. Germline V gives CDR1 SQVTM, CDR2 ANQGSEA. CDR3 in DNA: TGCAGCGTTGAGCCTCAGGGGGCAGATACGCAGTATTTT. Amino acids: CSVEPQGADTQYF.